This TCR beta chain was recovered during a study of T cell responses to AZD1222 COVID-19 vaccine. General observations from the study: Samples come after the peak T cell response, not at day 14. It should be noted that donors were predominantly white British and more often female, and clonal diversity was possibly underestimated. Variant regions that are unmutated are reportedly the target of nearly half of spike-specific TCRs.

Of note for this clone: As yet, its antigen is unknown.

Clones were sequenced by immunoSEQ multiplex PCR, and TCRdb holds only the in-frame ones, with some missing. The sample consists of roughly 100,000 clones, roughly 89% of them appearing once. Germline V gene data show CDR1 as MNHEY and CDR2 as SVGAGI. The ends were cut back, 1 base at V and 3 bases at J, with 12 bases in the middle. The CDR3 sequence is 16 residues long. The source was peripheral blood, collected 28 days after the second AZD1222 dose. The receptor comes from an adult who received the AZD1222 COVID-19 vaccine. The chain carries TRBV6-5 and TRBJ2-2, with D tentatively TRBD2 (6 bases). DNA of the CDR3: TGTGCCAGCAGTTACTTTCCCGGGACTCACACCGGGGAGCTGTTTTTT. Its protein product is CASSYFPGTHTGELFF.